The present T cell receptor beta chain was sequenced within a study of a mutant IDH1 vaccine in newly diagnosed glioma. On the study more broadly: Commencement of vaccination occurred 4-6 weeks following radiotherapy alone, or concurrently with temozolomide cycles. Among treated patients, roughly 60% were male and around 40% female, and mean age was approximately 40 years.

The repertoire was sequenced with immunoSEQ multiplex PCR; TCRdb's copy has only in-frame clones and lacks some. Here the sample spans approximately 50,000 clones, roughly four fifths being singletons. This CDR3 is 13 amino acids long. V was trimmed by 4 bases and J by 1 base, leaving 8 bases between them. Looked up from germline, CDR1 is WNHNN and CDR2 is SYGVQD (reference sequence). The time point denotes: week 47, end of study. Each dose of the vaccine consisted of 300 ug of mutant IDH1 20-mer peptide, with topical imiquimod. All eight of the vaccinations patients received fell in weeks 1, 3, 5, 7, 11, 15, 19 and 23. On this clone: As yet, its antigen is unknown.

The chain uses TRBV10-1 and TRBJ2-7; D uncertain. This receptor was taken from a woman in her forties or fifties with glioma. Sequencing was performed on PBMCs, taken from a glioma patient whose treatment included an IDH1 peptide vaccine. In nucleotides, the CDR3 is TGCGCCAGCAGTGGCGGCAGTTCCTACGAGCAGTACTTC. Its protein is CASSGGSSYEQYF.